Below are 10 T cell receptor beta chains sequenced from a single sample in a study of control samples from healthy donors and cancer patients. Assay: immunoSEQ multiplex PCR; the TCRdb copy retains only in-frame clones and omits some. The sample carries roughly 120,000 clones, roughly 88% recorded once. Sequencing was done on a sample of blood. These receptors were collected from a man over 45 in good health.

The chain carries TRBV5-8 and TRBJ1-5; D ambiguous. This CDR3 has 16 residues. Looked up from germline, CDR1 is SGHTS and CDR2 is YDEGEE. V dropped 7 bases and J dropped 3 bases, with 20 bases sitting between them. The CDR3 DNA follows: TGTGCCAGCGGAAGACCCTGGAGGAGGGACAATCAGCCCCAGCATTTT. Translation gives CASGRPWRRDNQPQHF.

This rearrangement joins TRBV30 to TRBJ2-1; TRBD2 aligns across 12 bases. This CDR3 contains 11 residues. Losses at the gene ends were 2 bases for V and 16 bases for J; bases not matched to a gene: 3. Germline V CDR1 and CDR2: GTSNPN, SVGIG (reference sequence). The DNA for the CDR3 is TGTGCCTGGAGTCTAGCGGGGGGGCATTTCTTC. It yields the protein CAWSLAGGHFF.

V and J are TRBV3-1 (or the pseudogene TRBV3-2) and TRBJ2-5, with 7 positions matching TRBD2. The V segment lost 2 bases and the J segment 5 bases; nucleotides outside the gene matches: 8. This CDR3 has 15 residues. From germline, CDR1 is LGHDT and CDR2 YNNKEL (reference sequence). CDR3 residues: CASSQSGTIGETQYF. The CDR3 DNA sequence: TGTGCCAGCAGCCAAAGCGGGACTATCGGGGAGACCCAGTACTTC.

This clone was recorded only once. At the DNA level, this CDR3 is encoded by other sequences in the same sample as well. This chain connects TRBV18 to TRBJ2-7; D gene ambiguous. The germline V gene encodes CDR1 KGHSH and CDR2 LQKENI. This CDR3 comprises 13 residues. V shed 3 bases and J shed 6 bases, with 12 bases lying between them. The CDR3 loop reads CASSPPVGSEQYF. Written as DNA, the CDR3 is TGTGCCAGCTCACCCCCGGTGGGATCCGAGCAGTACTTC.

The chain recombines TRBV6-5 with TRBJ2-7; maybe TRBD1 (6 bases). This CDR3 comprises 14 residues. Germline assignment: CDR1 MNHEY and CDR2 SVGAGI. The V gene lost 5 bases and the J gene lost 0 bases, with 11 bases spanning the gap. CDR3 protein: CASSPRQDSYEQYF. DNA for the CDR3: TGTGCCAGCAGTCCCCGACAGGACTCCTACGAGCAGTACTTC.

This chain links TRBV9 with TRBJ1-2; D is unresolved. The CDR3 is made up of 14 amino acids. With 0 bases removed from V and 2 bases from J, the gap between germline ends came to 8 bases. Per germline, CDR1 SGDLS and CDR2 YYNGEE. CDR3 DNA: TGTGCCAGCAGCGTAGTTGAGGGAAACTATGGCTACACCTTC. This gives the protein CASSVVEGNYGYTF.

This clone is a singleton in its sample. DNA of the CDR3: TGCAGCGTTGAAGATATAGCCCCAGGGGTCGAGCAGTACTTC. This codes for CSVEDIAPGVEQYF. This chain connects TRBV29-1 to TRBJ2-7; TRBD1 is a possible D gene (6 bases). Germline V CDR1 and CDR2: SQVTM, ANQGSEA. The CDR3 consists of 14 residues. V was cut by 0 bases and J by 6 bases, with 15 bases left in between.

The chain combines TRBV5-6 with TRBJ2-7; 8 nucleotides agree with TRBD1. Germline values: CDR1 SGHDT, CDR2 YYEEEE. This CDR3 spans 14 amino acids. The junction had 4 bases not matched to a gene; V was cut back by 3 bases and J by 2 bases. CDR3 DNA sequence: TGTGCCAGCAGCTGGACAGGGATCCCCTACGAGCAGTACTTC. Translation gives CASSWTGIPYEQYF.

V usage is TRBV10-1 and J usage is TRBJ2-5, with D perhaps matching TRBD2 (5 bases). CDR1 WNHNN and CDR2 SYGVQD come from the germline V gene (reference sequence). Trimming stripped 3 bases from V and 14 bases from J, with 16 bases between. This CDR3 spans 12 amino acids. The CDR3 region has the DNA TGCGCCAGCAGTGAATCGTTCGTCAGGACTTACTTC. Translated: CASSESFVRTYF.

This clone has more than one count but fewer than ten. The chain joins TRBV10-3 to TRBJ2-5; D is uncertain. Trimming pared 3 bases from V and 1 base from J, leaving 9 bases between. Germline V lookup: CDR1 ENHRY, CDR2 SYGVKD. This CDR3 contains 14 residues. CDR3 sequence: CAISDGRTQETQYF. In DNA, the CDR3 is TGTGCCATCAGTGACGGCAGGACCCAAGAGACCCAGTACTTC.